This T cell receptor beta chain stems from a study of T cells in Graves' hyperthyroidism and ophthalmopathy. The trim removed 4 bases at V and 0 bases at J, leaving 3 bases unmatched. Germline V gene data show CDR1 as SGHTA and CDR2 as FQGNSA. This CDR3 is built from 16 residues. What was amplified from RNA transcripts were TCR beta CDR3 regions. First-round RT-PCR of the TCR CDR3 relied on the HTBI primer set. MiXCR was run by TCRdb on the multiplex PCR reads, yielding one entry per CDR3 protein. The repertoire holds about 500,000 distinct CDR3 sequences, with roughly a sixth as singletons. V is TRBV7-2 and J is TRBJ2-5; 12 nucleotides line up with TRBD2. The sequenced sample consisted of blood. This clonotype was sampled from a woman aged 25-40 years with Graves' ophthalmopathy. The CDR3 spells CASSSRLAGDQETQYF. CDR3 bases: TGTGCCAGCAGCTCTAGACTAGCGGGGGACCAAGAGACCCAGTACTTC.